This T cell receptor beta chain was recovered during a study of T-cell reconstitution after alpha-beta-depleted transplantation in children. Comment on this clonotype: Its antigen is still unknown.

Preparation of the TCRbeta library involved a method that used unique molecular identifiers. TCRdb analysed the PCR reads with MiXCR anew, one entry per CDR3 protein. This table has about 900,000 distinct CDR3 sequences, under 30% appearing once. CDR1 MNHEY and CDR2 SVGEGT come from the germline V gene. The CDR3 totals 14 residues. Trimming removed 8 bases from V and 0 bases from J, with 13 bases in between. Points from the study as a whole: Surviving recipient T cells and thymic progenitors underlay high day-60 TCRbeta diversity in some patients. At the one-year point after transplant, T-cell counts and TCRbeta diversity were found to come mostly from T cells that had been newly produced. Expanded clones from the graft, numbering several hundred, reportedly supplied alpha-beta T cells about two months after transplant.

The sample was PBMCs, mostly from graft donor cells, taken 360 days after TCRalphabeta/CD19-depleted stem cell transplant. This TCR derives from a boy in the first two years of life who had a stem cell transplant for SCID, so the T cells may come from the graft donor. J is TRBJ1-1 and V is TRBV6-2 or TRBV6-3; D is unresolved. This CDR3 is CASESGSMNTEAFF. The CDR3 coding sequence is TGTGCCAGCGAATCGGGCTCCATGAACACTGAAGCTTTCTTT.